The clone carrying this T cell receptor beta chain has only a few counts. CDR3 length: 17 residues. As processed by the authors: Amplified reference gene primers provided the basis for estimating nucleated cell counts. The protocol was immunoSEQ multiplex PCR, while the TCRdb copy is restricted to in-frame clones and leaves out a portion. V and J calls plus clone size are reproduced from that table; the DNA served to infer D and trimming. The data show under 250,000 clones, 70% to 90% seen once. The sample originates from a study of blood T cell repertoires in COVID-19. Study-wide context: The origin of the acute and convalescent COVID-19 samples was the United States, Italy and Spain. The cDNA or gDNA used as material had been derived from T cells, B-cell-depleted T cells, or PBMCs.

Sequenced sample: peripheral blood. The rearrangement uses TRBV21-1 and TRBJ2-7; the table's TRBD1 call for D was not verified on the DNA. TRBV21-1 is designated a pseudogene. The TCR sequence derives from a woman aged 55-70 years with active or convalescent COVID-19. The CDR3 loop reads CASSTRAAGSNIDEQYV. The DNA for the CDR3 is TGTGCCAGCAGCACGCGAGCCGCAGGATCTAATATAGACGAGCAGTACGTC.